This T cell receptor beta chain appears in the sequencing data of a study of T cell repertoires in cytomegalovirus infection. Via MiXCR, TCRdb re-called the reads, giving one row per CDR3 protein. The data contain approximately 770,000 distinct CDR3 sequences, 25% to 35% of them singletons. In its sample, this clonotype was seen a few times. Its cognate antigen is unknown. Germline CDR1 LGHNA, CDR2 YSLEER. The V segment lost 0 bases and the J segment 3 bases; nucleotides outside the gene matches: 13. The CDR3 is made up of 20 amino acids. The sample consisted of cultured CD8+ T cells from PBMCs, taken from culture after CMV antigen stimulation. This sequence originates from a human donor in good health (CMV status not recorded). Some clones in this sample may be carry-over from other donors' samples. V and J are TRBV4-3 and TRBJ2-3, with 12 bases fitting TRBD2. DNA for the CDR3: TGCGCCAGCAGCCAAGATAAGGTCCTAGCGGGGGGGCATTCGACAGATACGCAGTATTTT. Protein: CASSQDKVLAGGHSTDTQYF.